This entry features one T cell receptor beta chain sequence. What it binds is unknown. The sample originates from a study of T cell responses to AZD1222 COVID-19 vaccine. The CDR3 has 14 residues. V gave up 6 bases and J gave up 5 bases, with 16 bases separating them. Germline V gives CDR1 SNHLY, CDR2 FYNNEI. Assay: immunoSEQ multiplex PCR; the TCRdb copy retains only in-frame clones and omits some. The data contain 150,000 to 200,000 clones, almost 95% of them singletons. Study-wide findings and caveats: In a largely white British group with more females than males, clonal diversity was possibly underestimated. Only after the peak T cell response were repertoires sampled. Of spike-specific TCRs, nearly half reportedly target regions left unmutated in variants. Distributed over spike, vaccine-associated CD4 TCRs predominated at 160-218 and 743-854.

This receptor was taken from an adult in good health. This chain connects TRBV2 to TRBJ1-1, with no clear D. The sample was peripheral blood, taken on day 0 of AZD1222 vaccination. CDR3: CASSELGYLTEAFF. CDR3 coding DNA: TGTGCCAGCAGCGAGCTAGGGTATCTAACTGAAGCTTTCTTT.